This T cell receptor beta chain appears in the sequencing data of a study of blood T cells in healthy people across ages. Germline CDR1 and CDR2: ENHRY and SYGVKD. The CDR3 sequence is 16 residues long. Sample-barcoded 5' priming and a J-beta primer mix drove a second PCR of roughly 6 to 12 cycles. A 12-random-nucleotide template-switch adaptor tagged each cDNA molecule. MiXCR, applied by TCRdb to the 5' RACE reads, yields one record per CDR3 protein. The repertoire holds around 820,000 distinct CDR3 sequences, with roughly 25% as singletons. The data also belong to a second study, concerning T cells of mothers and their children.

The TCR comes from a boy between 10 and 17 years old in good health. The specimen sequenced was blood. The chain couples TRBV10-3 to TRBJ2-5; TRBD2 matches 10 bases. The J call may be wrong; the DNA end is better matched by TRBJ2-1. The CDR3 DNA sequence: TGTGCCATCAGTGAGTCGGGAAGCGGGAGGGTAAATGAGCAGTTCTTC. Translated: CAISESGSGRVNEQFF.